What follows describes a single T cell receptor (beta chain). Its target is not known. This may come from a read error, since a much larger clone is one base off. This specimen comes from a study of molecular identifiers for immune sequencing clone quantification. Broader study findings: Reports indicate spiked Jurkat TCR RNA from one cell could be found among approximately 1 million naive cells. Beyond 20 RNA copies, clones held over 98% of effector molecules, compared with under 1% in naive cells.

One entry per CDR3 protein results from TCRdb running MiXCR on the PCR reads. The top ten hold roughly 0.83% of the sample, which has over 600,000 distinct CDR3 sequences, just under 20% seen once. This CDR3 has 14 residues. Germline CDR1 and CDR2: MGHRA and YSYEKL. The V call is TRBV4-1, the J call TRBJ1-6; D perhaps matches TRBD1 (5 bases). Material for sequencing was naive CD8+ T cells from blood, with Jurkat cell RNA spiked in. Stated subset: FACS-sorted CD8+CD4-CCR7+CD45RA+ naive T cells. This TCR derives from a human donor in good health. Some libraries in this study had Jurkat cell RNA spiked in. CDR3 DNA: TGCGCCAGCAACCAGGGCTCCTTTGATTCACCCATCCACTTT. Its translation is CASNQGSFDSPIHF.